These 12 T cell receptor beta chains originate from one sample sequenced in a study of blood T cell repertoires in COVID-19. Sequenced by immunoSEQ multiplex PCR; TCRdb stores in-frame clones only, minus some. This table has nearly 55,000 clones, just over 85% appearing once. The sample was peripheral blood. The source of these receptors is a man aged 70-80 years with active COVID-19.

The chain couples TRBV15 to TRBJ1-2; possibly TRBD1 for D (5 bases). The CDR3 is 14 residues long. Germline CDR1 LNHNV, CDR2 YYDKDF (reference sequence). The V end lost 0 bases, the J end lost 5 bases, and 10 bases lay between the germline ends. The DNA for the CDR3 is TGTGCCACCAGCAGAGATCGGGGGTGGTATGGCTACACCTTC. Translation gives CATSRDRGWYGYTF. Supplemented by reference TRBV15 and TRBJ1-2, the full variable domain reads DAMVIQNPRYQVTQFGKPVTLSCSQTLNHNVMYWYQQKSSQAPKLLFHYYDKDFNNEADTPDNFQSRRPNTSFCFLDIRSPGLGDTAMYLCATSRDRGWYGYTFGSGTRLTVV.

The V gene is TRBV23-1, the J gene TRBJ1-3; TRBD1 matches at 8 bases. TRBV23-1 is reported as an ORF; its role is uncertain. Trimming cost V 2 bases and J 2 bases; bases outside gene matches: 11. The CDR3 loop spans 18 amino acids. This CDR3 reads CASSQAWPGTGPGNTIYF. The CDR3 DNA sequence: TGCGCCAGCAGTCAAGCATGGCCAGGGACAGGCCCTGGAAACACCATATATTTT.

The V call is TRBV2, the J call TRBJ2-3; 9 nucleotides match TRBD1. The germline gives CDR1 SNHLY, CDR2 FYNNEI. This CDR3 comprises 15 residues. V gave up 5 bases and J gave up 5 bases; unmatched junction bases: 8. This chain's CDR3 is CASSREGQGGDTQYF. CDR3 nucleotides: TGTGCCAGCAGTAGGGAGGGACAGGGAGGAGATACGCAGTATTTT.

The chain has TRBV11-2 and TRBJ2-2; a weak D match, TRBD2 (6 bases). The V end was cut by 6 bases, the J end by 1 base, with 9 bases between. The CDR3 is 14 residues long. Per the germline V gene, CDR1 is SGHAT and CDR2 is FQNNGV. CDR3 in DNA: TGTGCCAGCAGGAGGAGGGGGAACACCGGGGAGCTGTTTTTT. Translating it yields CASRRRGNTGELFF. Full variable domain (remainder filled in from reference TRBV11-2 and TRBJ2-2): EAGVAQSPRYKIIEKRQSVAFWCNPISGHATLYWYQQILGQGPKLLIQFQNNGVVDDSQLPKDRFSAERLKGVDSTLKIQPAKLEDSAVYLCASRRRGNTGELFFGEGSRLTVL.

The sample holds one count of this clone. The chain joins TRBV4-1 to TRBJ1-2; D is uncertain. The V end was cut by 1 base, the J end by 8 bases, with 17 bases between. CDR1 is MGHRA, CDR2 YSYEKL, per germline. There are 15 residues in the CDR3. The DNA for the CDR3 is TGCGCCAGCAGCCAAGCAGATCGGGGTGTGGGAGGCTACACCTTC. This encodes CASSQADRGVGGYTF.

This chain joins TRBV2 and TRBJ2-3, with D perhaps TRBD2 (7 bases). Germline loops: CDR1 SNHLY, CDR2 FYNNEI. Trimming left V 2 bases short and J 4 bases short, with 13 bases between. CDR3 length equals 15 residues. Written as DNA, the CDR3 is TGTGCCAGCAGTGAATGGGGGGGCGGTGCAGATACGCAGTATTTT. Protein sequence: CASSEWGGGADTQYF.

This chain links TRBV18 with TRBJ1-1; no clear D. Germline V gives CDR1 KGHSH, CDR2 LQKENI. V lost 9 bases to trimming and J lost 5 bases, with 16 bases between them. This CDR3 region has 13 residues. CDR3 sequence (DNA): TGTGCCAGTCGGGGAGTGGCGGGGACTGAAGCTTTCTTT. Translated, it gives CASRGVAGTEAFF.

This clone was picked up a small number of times. This chain connects TRBV5-1 to TRBJ2-7, with 7 nucleotides matching TRBD1. V shed 4 bases, J shed 0 bases, and the junction held 7 bases outside the gene matches. Germline V lookup: CDR1 SGHRS, CDR2 YFSETQ. The CDR3 is made up of 15 amino acids. The CDR3 here is CASSRGQVNSYEQYF. CDR3 coding DNA: TGCGCCAGCAGCCGTGGACAGGTAAACTCCTACGAGCAGTACTTC.

This chain uses TRBV6-2 or TRBV6-3 with TRBJ2-3, with TRBD2 identical over 10 bases. V shed 4 bases and J 1 base; nucleotides not matched to a gene: 5. CDR1 is MNHEY and CDR2 is SVGEGT in the germline V gene. This CDR3 has 16 residues. The CDR3 region has the DNA TGTGCCAGCAGTTCCCTAGCGGGGGCCCGCACAGATACGCAGTATTTT. This translates into CASSSLAGARTDTQYF.

The gene calls are TRBV6-6 and TRBJ1-1; no definite D call. CDR3 length: 14 residues. The germline CDR1 and CDR2 sequences are MNHNY and SVGAGI (reference sequence). V was pared by 0 bases and J by 7 bases, with 12 bases between. CDR3 nucleotides: TGTGCCAGCAGTTACTCCACCCTAAATGGTGAAGCTTTCTTT. Its protein product is CASSYSTLNGEAFF.

The chain recombines TRBV7-2 with TRBJ2-1; 9 bases are a match to TRBD2. The CDR3 extends over 17 amino acids. CDR1 is SGHTA, CDR2 FQGNSA, per germline. Losses at the gene ends were 4 bases for V and 3 bases for J; bases not matched to a gene: 10. The CDR3 loop is CASSYDLAGFFYNEQFF. The DNA of the CDR3 is TGTGCCAGCAGCTACGATCTAGCGGGGTTTTTCTACAATGAGCAGTTCTTC.

This clone showed up just once. The chain uses TRBV5-1 and TRBJ1-1, with 9 bases identical to TRBD1. V shed 6 bases, J shed 1 base, and the junction held 4 bases outside the gene matches. Germline V gene sequence: CDR1 SGHRS, CDR2 YFSETQ. CDR3 length equals 14 residues. In nucleotides, the CDR3 is TGCGCCAGCAACCCGGGACAGGGGAACACTGAAGCTTTCTTT. Protein product: CASNPGQGNTEAFF.